This T cell receptor beta chain was documented in a study of cytomegalovirus exposure and HLA in healthy donors. CDR3 length: 16 residues. V trimming: 4 bases; J trimming: 6 bases; junction bases outside the gene matches: 14. Germline V gives CDR1 MNHNY, CDR2 SVGAGI (reference sequence). Primers included in the PCR were 60 Vbeta and 13 Jbeta primers. Per the authors' pipeline: As a later analysis found, there were tens of millions of unique TCR beta chains, of which roughly 11 million were shared. Measured with immunoSEQ multiplex PCR; TCRdb has only the in-frame clones, and not every one. That table gives V, J and clone size, and the DNA gave D and trimming. The repertoire holds about 280,000 clones, with 85% to 90% as singletons. Overall study findings and caveats: Many donors shared some public TCRs, even though most TCR sequences were rare. Later, an analysis showed that TCR beta chains associated with HLA were more clonally expanded than others that were equally common. What a later analysis showed was that several of the most significant clusters appeared linked to common viral pathogens.

This clone was observed once. Its antigen is unknown. Input material: PBMCs. This TCR derives from a woman aged 18 to 35 in good health and CMV-seronegative. The chain is built from TRBV6-6 and TRBJ1-2, with TRBD1 matching 7 bases. CDR3 bases: TGTGCCAGCAGTTCTTTTTCGGACAGGAAAATGCATGGCTACACCTTC. This encodes CASSSFSDRKMHGYTF.